These 21 T cell receptor beta chains originate from one sample sequenced in a study of identical twins. TCRdb re-derived calls from the 5' RACE reads in MiXCR, one entry per CDR3 protein. The sample lists under 300,000 distinct CDR3 sequences; roughly an eighth were seen once. The sample was also linked to a second study, of yellow fever vaccine responses in identical twins.

Sequenced input: memory (CD45RO+) T cells sorted from blood. These receptor sequences come from a woman younger than 35 in good health.

This clonotype was recorded many times. This sequence joins TRBV5-1 and TRBJ2-2; 11 bases are a match to TRBD2. This CDR3 region has 16 residues. V gave up 0 bases and J gave up 4 bases; unmatched junction bases: 2. Germline assignment: CDR1 SGHRS and CDR2 YFSETQ. CDR3 region: CASSLGLAGITGELFF. The CDR3, as DNA: TGCGCCAGCAGCTTGGGACTAGCGGGGATCACCGGGGAGCTGTTTTTT.

There are a few counts of this clonotype. This chain links TRBV7-9 with TRBJ2-2; no clear D gene. The V and J ends lost 3 bases and 6 bases respectively, with 8 bases between them. This CDR3 has 13 amino acids. Germline assignment: CDR1 SEHNR and CDR2 FQNEAQ (reference sequence). The CDR3 DNA is TGTGCCAGCAGCTTCGGTATCTCCGGGGAGCTGTTTTTT. The encoded protein is CASSFGISGELFF.

In its sample, this clonotype was seen a few times. The chain recombines TRBV12-3 or TRBV12-4 with TRBJ2-7; D may be TRBD1 or TRBD2 (5 bases each). This CDR3 has 14 residues. V lost 6 bases and J lost 2, with 14 bases in between. The CDR3 loop reads CASSRSGTAYEQYF. The CDR3 bases are TGTGCCAGCAGCCGCTCCGGGACGGCCTACGAGCAGTACTTC.

The chain recombines TRBV6-1 with TRBJ2-1; no firm D call. This CDR3 is built from 12 residues. Germline CDR1 is MNHNS and CDR2 is SASEGT. V gave up 5 bases and J gave up 5 bases, with 7 bases separating them. CDR3 nucleotide sequence: TGTGCCAGCAGTTTCGTGCACAATGAGCAGTTCTTC. This codes for CASSFVHNEQFF.

The table lists this clonotype with a few counts. The chain links TRBV11-2 to TRBJ2-1; 7 nucleotides line up with TRBD2. Germline V gene sequence: CDR1 SGHAT, CDR2 FQNNGV. V lost 1 base and J lost 5; bases outside the gene matches: 8. This CDR3 has 16 residues. Here the CDR3 DNA reads TGTGCCAGCAGCTTAGGCCTAGCGGTTCCTGACAATGAGCAGTTCTTC. It is translated as CASSLGLAVPDNEQFF.

The table lists this clonotype with many counts. This chain uses TRBV4-3 with TRBJ1-1; no clear D. The CDR3 contains 14 residues. Germline V gene data show CDR1 as LGHNA and CDR2 as YSLEER. V lost 0 bases and J 5 bases, leaving 10 bases between the germline ends. CDR3 region: CASSQDATGTEAFF. CDR3 DNA sequence: TGCGCCAGCAGCCAAGATGCCACGGGAACTGAAGCTTTCTTT.

This clonotype was detected only a few times. V gene TRBV11-3 combines with J gene TRBJ2-7, with a possible D match to TRBD2 (6 bases). In germline, CDR1 is SGHNT, CDR2 YENEEA. With 4 bases removed from V and 4 bases from J, the gap between germline ends came to 11 bases. There are 13 residues in the CDR3. CDR3 DNA sequence: TGTGCCAGCAGCTCCGGGGGTACTTACGAGCAGTACTTC. It encodes CASSSGGTYEQYF.

Only a few counts were recorded for this clonotype. Here the CDR3 DNA reads TGTGCCAGCTCACCACCGGAGTCCCACAATGAGCAGTTCTTC. Its protein is CASSPPESHNEQFF. V gene TRBV18 combines with J gene TRBJ2-1; D is ambiguous. V was clipped by 0 bases and J by 5 bases, with 8 bases between them. Germline CDR1 KGHSH, CDR2 LQKENI. This CDR3 has 14 amino acids.

This clonotype was detected a few times. The genes are TRBV10-3 and TRBJ2-3, with 8 nucleotides matching TRBD2. V was clipped by 7 bases and J by 7 bases; unmatched bases: 13. The CDR3 runs 15 residues. Germline assignment: CDR1 ENHRY and CDR2 SYGVKD. Here the CDR3 reads CAITSSGTLDNTQYF. CDR3 sequence (DNA): TGTGCCATCACCAGTAGCGGGACGCTGGACAATACGCAGTATTTT.

This clonotype was recorded many times. The rearrangement uses TRBV28 and TRBJ1-5; 9 bases match TRBD1. The V and J ends lost 8 bases and 0 bases, in that order; junction bases with no gene match: 5. The CDR3 extends over 15 amino acids. CDR1 MDHEN and CDR2 SYDVKM come from the germline V gene. CDR3 region: CASLTGGPSNQPQHF. As DNA, the CDR3 is TGTGCCAGCCTCACAGGGGGCCCTAGCAATCAGCCCCAGCATTTT.

V gene TRBV28 combines with J gene TRBJ2-1; 11 bases are a match to TRBD2. Germline values: CDR1 MDHEN, CDR2 SYDVKM. V shed 6 bases and J 0 bases; nucleotides not matched to a gene: 10. The CDR3 contains 18 residues. Here the CDR3 reads CASRPGTSGMISYNEQFF. CDR3 coding DNA: TGTGCCAGCAGACCCGGGACTAGCGGAATGATCTCCTACAATGAGCAGTTCTTC.

This clonotype occurred many times. This chain links TRBV13 with TRBJ2-1; D call uncertain. The CDR3 is made up of 15 amino acids. Trimming left V 1 base short and J 2 bases short, with 9 bases between. Germline assignment: CDR1 PRHDT and CDR2 FYEKMQ (reference sequence). The CDR3 loop reads CASSLDRAPYNEQFF. DNA of the CDR3: TGTGCCAGCAGCTTAGATCGGGCCCCCTACAATGAGCAGTTCTTC. The complete variable domain, with remaining parts taken from reference TRBV13 and TRBJ2-1, reads AAGVIQSPRHLIKEKRETATLKCYPIPRHDTVYWYQQGPGQDPQFLISFYEKMQSDKGSIPDRFSAQQFSDYHSELNMSSLELGDSALYFCASSLDRAPYNEQFFGPGTRLTVL.

This clonotype was seen ten or more times. The CDR3 nucleotides read TGTGCCAGCAGCAAATACCTCCTTCCCCCCGATACGCAGTATTTT. Translation gives CASSKYLLPPDTQYF. The chain uses TRBV21-1 and TRBJ2-3; the D call TRBD1 from the table was never checked on the DNA. TRBV21-1 has pseudogene status. CDR3 length equals 15 residues.

Ten or more counts support this clonotype. This chain joins TRBV25-1 and TRBJ2-7; D might be TRBD1 or TRBD2, each matching 5 bases. Germline V gene sequence: CDR1 MGHDK, CDR2 SYGVNS. V shed 6 bases and J shed 0 bases, with 12 bases lying between them. The CDR3 has 14 residues. This chain's CDR3 is CASRGDDGSYEQYF. The CDR3 coding sequence is TGTGCCAGCAGAGGGGACGACGGCTCCTACGAGCAGTACTTC.

The DNA for the CDR3 is TGTGCCAGCAGTTTATGGGACAGGGTGGGAGAGACCCAGTACTTC. Protein product: CASSLWDRVGETQYF. This chain connects TRBV27 to TRBJ2-5; 9 nucleotides match TRBD1. The V gene end was trimmed by 1 base and the J gene end by 4 bases; junction bases not matched to a gene: 4. Germline V gene sequence: CDR1 MNHEY, CDR2 SMNVEV (reference sequence). The CDR3 consists of 15 residues.

This clonotype came up many times. V is TRBV5-5 and J is TRBJ2-1; D uncertain. Trimming shortened V by 0 bases and J by 7 bases, and 8 bases separated the two germline ends. This CDR3 region has 13 residues. Germline V gene lookup returns CDR1 SGHKS and CDR2 YYEKEE (reference sequence). The CDR3 reads CASSLELMNEQFF. The DNA of the CDR3 is TGTGCCAGCAGCTTGGAGCTCATGAATGAGCAGTTCTTC.

This clonotype has more than one count but fewer than ten. The rearrangement joins TRBV11-1 to TRBJ2-3; 16 positions agree with TRBD2. The germline V gene has CDR1 SGHAT and CDR2 FQDESV (reference sequence). The CDR3 length is 19 residues. The V segment lost 5 bases and the J segment 6 bases; nucleotides outside the gene matches: 14. The CDR3 here is CASSTGTSGGAAMGDTQYF. The CDR3 nucleotides read TGTGCCAGCAGCACCGGGACTAGCGGGGGGGCCGCAATGGGCGATACGCAGTATTTT. Filled out from reference TRBV11-1 and TRBJ2-3, the complete variable domain reads EAEVAQSPRYKITEKSQAVAFWCDPISGHATLYWYRQILGQGPELLVQFQDESVVDDSQLPKDRFSAERLKGVDSTLKIQPAELGDSAMYLCASSTGTSGGAAMGDTQYFGPGTRLTVL.

This chain uses TRBV5-1 with TRBJ2-7, with 7 nucleotides matching TRBD1. The CDR3 contains 12 residues. Germline V gene sequence: CDR1 SGHRS, CDR2 YFSETQ. V trimming: 5 bases; J trimming: 6 bases; junction bases outside the gene matches: 5. The CDR3 spells CASRIDRAEQYF. The DNA for the CDR3 is TGCGCCAGCAGAATCGACAGGGCCGAGCAGTACTTC.

This clonotype appeared a few times. The V call is TRBV6-2 or TRBV6-3, the J call TRBJ2-1, with 10 positions matching TRBD2. There are 14 residues in the CDR3. Trimming cost V 9 bases and J 14 bases; bases outside gene matches: 16. Germline assignment: CDR1 MNHEY and CDR2 SVGEGT. Here the CDR3 reads CASAPGLARAGKFF. For the CDR3, the DNA is TGTGCCAGTGCCCCGGGACTAGCGCGGGCCGGGAAGTTCTTC.

This clonotype was seen more than once but under ten times. The chain couples TRBV18 to TRBJ2-5, with a weak D call TRBD2 (5 bases). This CDR3 is built from 13 residues. Trimming cost V 6 bases and J 0 bases, with 8 bases left between them. Germline V gene sequence: CDR1 KGHSH, CDR2 LQKENI. The CDR3 loop reads CASSGEYQETQYF. The CDR3 bases are TGTGCCAGCTCGGGAGAGTACCAAGAGACCCAGTACTTC.

There are many counts of this clonotype. J is TRBJ2-3 and V is TRBV15, with 10 bases identical to TRBD2. Germline CDR1 LNHNV, CDR2 YYDKDF (reference sequence). This CDR3 has 17 residues. Germline trimming cut 1 base from V and 4 bases from J; bases unmatched to any gene: 8. CDR3 in amino acids: CATSRGYTSGVSDTQYF. Here the CDR3 DNA reads TGTGCCACCAGCAGAGGATATACTAGCGGGGTATCAGATACGCAGTATTTT.